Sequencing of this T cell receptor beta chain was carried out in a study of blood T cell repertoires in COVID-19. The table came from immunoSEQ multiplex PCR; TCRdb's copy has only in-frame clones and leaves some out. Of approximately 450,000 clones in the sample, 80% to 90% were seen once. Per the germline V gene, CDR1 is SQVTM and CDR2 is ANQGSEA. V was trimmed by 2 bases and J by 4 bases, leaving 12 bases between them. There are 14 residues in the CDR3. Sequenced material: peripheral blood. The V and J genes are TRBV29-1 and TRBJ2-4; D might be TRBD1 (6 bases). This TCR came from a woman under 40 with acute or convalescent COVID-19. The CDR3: CSVESRGGKNIQYF. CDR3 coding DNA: TGCAGCGTTGAAAGTAGAGGGGGAAAAAACATTCAGTACTTC.